This entry lists 5 T cell receptor beta chains sequenced from one sample in a study of immune evolution from preneoplasia to lung adenocarcinoma. The table came from immunoSEQ multiplex PCR; TCRdb's copy has only in-frame clones and leaves some out. The table has over 2,000 clones, about four fifths seen once. The sample consisted of FFPE normal lung tissue adjacent to the tumor. These receptors were obtained from a person aged 55 to 70 with lung adenocarcinoma.

This chain joins TRBV5-6 and TRBJ1-3; D gene uncertain. The CDR3 covers 15 residues. CDR1 is SGHDT, CDR2 YYEEEE, per germline. The ends were cut back, 4 bases at V and 0 bases at J, with 11 bases in the middle. DNA for the CDR3: TGTGCCAGCAGCGCTAGGACGACCTCTGGAAACACCATATATTTT. Translated, it gives CASSARTTSGNTIYF.

The rearrangement joins TRBV19 to TRBJ2-3, with 8 positions matching TRBD2. V gave up 4 bases and J gave up 6 bases; unmatched junction bases: 6. CDR3 length: 14 residues. Germline CDR1 and CDR2: LNHDA and SQIVND (reference sequence). In nucleotides, the CDR3 is TGTGCCAGTAGTACTGGACTAGCCCCGGATACGCAGTATTTT. It specifies CASSTGLAPDTQYF.

The chain couples TRBV6-1 to TRBJ1-2; D remains ambiguous. CDR1 and CDR2 (germline): MNHNS, SASEGT. CDR3 length: 10 residues. V lost 6 bases and J 6 bases, leaving 5 bases between the germline ends. The CDR3 DNA reads TGTGCCAGCAGAGAGGATGGCTACACCTTC. Translation gives CASREDGYTF.

The rearrangement links TRBV27 to TRBJ2-1, with D hard to call. The germline V gene has CDR1 MNHEY and CDR2 SMNVEV (reference sequence). The CDR3 is made up of 13 amino acids. V lost 0 bases and J lost 7, with 7 bases in between. CDR3 residues: CASSLSVENEQFF. The CDR3 nucleotides are TGTGCCAGCAGTTTATCCGTAGAAAATGAGCAGTTCTTC.

This chain connects TRBV14 to TRBJ1-4; D not certain. The germline gives CDR1 SGHDN, CDR2 FVKESK. With 1 base removed from V and 10 bases from J, the gap between germline ends came to 10 bases. The CDR3 covers 13 residues. The CDR3 nucleotides read TGTGCCAGCAGCCAAGCGAGGGTCGGAAAACTGTTTTTT. Translating it yields CASSQARVGKLFF.